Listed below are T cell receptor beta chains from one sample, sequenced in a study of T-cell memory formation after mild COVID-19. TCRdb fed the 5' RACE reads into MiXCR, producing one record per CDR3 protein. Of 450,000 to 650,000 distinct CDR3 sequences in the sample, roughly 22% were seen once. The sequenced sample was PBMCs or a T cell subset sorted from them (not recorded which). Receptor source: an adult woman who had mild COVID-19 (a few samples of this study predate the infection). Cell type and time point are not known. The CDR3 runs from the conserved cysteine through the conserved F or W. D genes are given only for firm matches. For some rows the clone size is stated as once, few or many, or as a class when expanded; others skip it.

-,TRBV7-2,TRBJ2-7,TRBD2,CASSLRTSGNYEQYF,TGTGCCAGCAGCCTCAGGACTAGCGGGAACTACGAGCAGTACTTC
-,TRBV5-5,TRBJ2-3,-,CASSLFSDTQYF,TGTGCCAGCAGCTTGTTTTCAGATACGCAGTATTTT
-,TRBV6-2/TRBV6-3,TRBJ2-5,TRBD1,CASSYQGARHAETQYF,TGTGCCAGCAGTTACCAGGGGGCGCGGCACGCAGAGACCCAGTACTTT
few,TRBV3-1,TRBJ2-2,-,CASSSRDENTGELFF,TGTGCCAGCAGCTCCCGGGACGAGAACACCGGGGAGCTGTTTTTT
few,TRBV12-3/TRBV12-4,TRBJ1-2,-,CASSFSGQFVYGYTF,TGTGCCAGCAGTTTTTCCGGACAGTTCGTCTATGGCTACACCTTC
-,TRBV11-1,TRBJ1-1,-,CASRFGNTEAFF,TGTGCCAGCCGGTTTGGAAACACTGAAGCTTTCTTT
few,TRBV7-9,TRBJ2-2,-,CASSQPGFTGELFF,TGTGCCAGCAGCCAACCGGGATTCACCGGGGAGCTGTTTTTT
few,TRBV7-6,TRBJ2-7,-,CASSSDWANYEQYF,TGTGCCAGCAGCTCTGATTGGGCAAACTACGAGCAGTACTTC
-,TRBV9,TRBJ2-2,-,CASSLDWNTGELFF,TGTGCCAGCAGCCTCGACTGGAACACCGGGGAGCTGTTTTTT
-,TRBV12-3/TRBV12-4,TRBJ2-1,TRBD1,CASSLSGTGVDEQFF,TGTGCCAGCAGTCTCTCCGGGACAGGGGTTGATGAGCAGTTCTTC
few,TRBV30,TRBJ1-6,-,CAWSVYRLTDSPLHF,TGTGCCTGGAGTGTATACAGACTTACAGATTCACCCCTCCACTTT
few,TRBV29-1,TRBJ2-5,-,CSVGSSDSRGETQYF,TGCAGCGTTGGTTCTAGCGATTCGAGGGGAGAGACCCAGTACTTC
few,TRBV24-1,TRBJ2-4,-,CATSEYRGEEYF,TGTGCCACCAGTGAGTATAGGGGAGAGGAGTACTTC
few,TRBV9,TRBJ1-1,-,CASSEHETGNTEAFF,TGTGCCAGCAGCGAGCACGAGACAGGGAACACTGAAGCTTTCTTT
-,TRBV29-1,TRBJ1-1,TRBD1,CSAGTEDTEAFF,TGCAGCGCCGGGACAGAGGACACTGAAGCTTTCTTT
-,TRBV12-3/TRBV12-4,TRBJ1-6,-,CASSLEQIFTLHF,TGTGCCAGCAGTTTAGAACAGATTTTTACCCTCCACTTT
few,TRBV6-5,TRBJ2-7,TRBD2,CATAGGASYEQYF,TGTGCCACCGCGGGGGGCGCCTCCTACGAGCAGTACTTC
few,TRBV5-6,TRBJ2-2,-,CASSLAGPYTGELFF,TGTGCCAGCAGCTTGGCGGGACCCTACACCGGGGAGCTGTTTTTT
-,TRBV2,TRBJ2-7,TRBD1,CASSRTGGDHEQYF,TGTGCCAGCAGTAGGACAGGGGGGGACCACGAGCAGTACTTC
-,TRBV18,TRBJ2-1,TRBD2,CASSPYAGDYNEQFF,TGTGCCAGCTCACCTTATGCGGGGGATTACAATGAGCAGTTCTTC
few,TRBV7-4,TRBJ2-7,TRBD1,CASPPWDRVYEQYF,TGTGCCAGTCCTCCGTGGGACAGGGTCTACGAGCAGTACTTC
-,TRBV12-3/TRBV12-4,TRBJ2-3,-,CASSSTGLTQYF,TGTGCCAGCAGCAGTACCGGGCTTACACAGTATTTT
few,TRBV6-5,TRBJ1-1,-,CASSYRGWRSEAFF,TGTGCCAGCAGTTACCGGGGATGGAGGTCTGAAGCTTTCTTT
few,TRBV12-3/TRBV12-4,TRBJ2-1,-,CASSLTRINNEQFF,TGTGCCAGCAGTTTAACAAGAATAAACAATGAGCAGTTCTTC
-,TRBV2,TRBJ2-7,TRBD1,CASSGGTGGIEQYF,TGTGCCAGCAGTGGGGGGACAGGGGGCATCGAGCAGTACTTC
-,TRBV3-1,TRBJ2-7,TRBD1,CASSLQGALSEQYF,TGTGCCAGCTCCTTACAGGGGGCGTTGAGCGAGCAGTACTTC
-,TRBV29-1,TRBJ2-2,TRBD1,CSVEQRTGANTGELFF,TGCAGCGTTGAGCAGCGGACAGGCGCGAACACCGGGGAGCTGTTTTTT